The 18 T cell receptor beta chains reported below all come from one sample, sequenced in a study of early T cells in non-severe SARS-CoV-2 infection. TCRdb reanalysed the 5' RACE reads using MiXCR and keeps one entry per CDR3 protein. The repertoire holds about 48,000 distinct CDR3 sequences, with 8.5% to 10% as singletons. Sequencing used whole blood. The receptor set was obtained from an adult who was a healthcare worker with PCR-confirmed SARS-CoV-2 infection or an uninfected control (not recorded which).

The CDR3: CASRPAGYEQYF. In DNA, the CDR3 is TGTGCCAGCAGACCGGCGGGTTACGAGCAGTACTTC. V usage is TRBV28 and J usage is TRBJ2-7; D is perhaps TRBD2 (5 bases). V was trimmed by 6 bases and J by 4 bases, leaving 10 bases between them. CDR3 length: 12 amino acids. The germline V gene encodes CDR1 MDHEN and CDR2 SYDVKM.

The J gene is TRBJ2-7, the V gene TRBV5-1; TRBD2 agrees at 14 bases. This CDR3 comprises 17 residues. The ends lost 4 bases at V and 2 bases at J; junction bases unmatched: 8. Germline loops: CDR1 SGHRS, CDR2 YFSETQ. CDR3 sequence (DNA): TGCGCCAGCAGCGTCGGGACTAGCGGGAGCCTGGCCTACGAGCAGTACTTC. Protein product: CASSVGTSGSLAYEQYF. The complete variable domain, with remaining parts taken from reference TRBV5-1 and TRBJ2-7, reads KAGVTQTPRYLIKTRGQQVTLSCSPISGHRSVSWYQQTPGQGLQFLFEYFSETQRNKGNFPGRFSGRQFSNSRSEMNVSTLELGDSALYLCASSVGTSGSLAYEQYFGPGTRLTVT.

The chain couples TRBV29-1 to TRBJ2-3, with 7 bases fitting TRBD1. The germline CDR1 and CDR2 sequences are SQVTM and ANQGSEA. The CDR3 is 13 amino acids. J gave up 2 bases and V 3 bases, and 2 bases lay outside the gene matches. Here the CDR3 DNA reads TGCAGCGTTGAGAGGGGGCCCACAGATACGCAGTATTTT. Translating it yields CSVERGPTDTQYF.

The chain employs TRBV28 and TRBJ1-2; the D is unclear. V lost 5 bases to trimming and J lost 4 bases, with 11 bases between them. Germline V gene lookup returns CDR1 MDHEN and CDR2 SYDVKM. The CDR3 contains 13 residues. CDR3 nucleotide sequence: TGTGCCAGCAGTCCCCCGGGCTTCTATGGCTACACCTTC. Protein product: CASSPPGFYGYTF.

This clonotype was seen ten or more times. This chain joins TRBV11-2 and TRBJ2-7, with 7 bases aligning to TRBD1. The germline V gene encodes CDR1 SGHAT and CDR2 FQNNGV. The CDR3 extends over 14 amino acids. V shed 4 bases, J shed 9 bases, and the junction held 12 bases outside the gene matches. The CDR3 loop reads CASSSHRQGVVQYF. The CDR3 DNA reads as TGTGCCAGCAGCTCCCACCGACAGGGCGTGGTGCAGTACTTC. The whole variable domain, filled in from reference TRBV11-2 and TRBJ2-7, reads EAGVAQSPRYKIIEKRQSVAFWCNPISGHATLYWYQQILGQGPKLLIQFQNNGVVDDSQLPKDRFSAERLKGVDSTLKIQPAKLEDSAVYLCASSSHRQGVVQYFGPGTRLTVT.

As to this clonotype: A clone one base away is much larger, so this may be a read error. The V call is TRBV7-2, the J call TRBJ2-3, with D maybe TRBD2 (6 bases). This CDR3 region has 17 residues. Germline loops: CDR1 SGHTA, CDR2 FQGNSA. Here the CDR3 reads CACSLGLVAVNTDTQYF. Here the CDR3 DNA reads TGTGCCTGCAGCTTAGGACTTGTAGCGGTCAACACAGATACGCAGTATTTT.

CDR3 nucleotides: TGTGCCAGCAGTTTCAGGGGCCCTCACACAGATACGCAGTATTTT. Translated, it gives CASSFRGPHTDTQYF. J is TRBJ2-3 and V is TRBV27, with D perhaps TRBD1 (6 bases). The V gene's germline CDR1 is MNHEY and CDR2 SMNVEV (reference sequence). The CDR3 totals 15 residues. V lost 3 bases, J lost 2 bases, and 12 bases lay in between.

This clonotype has at least ten counts. The DNA for the CDR3 is TGTGCCAGCAGTTACGCTCCCGTCGCCAATGGCTACACCTTC. This codes for CASSYAPVANGYTF. This chain connects TRBV6-2 or TRBV6-3 to TRBJ1-2; no firm D call. The CDR3 spans 14 residues. The V end lost 2 bases, the J end lost 6 bases, and 13 bases lay between the germline ends. Germline values: CDR1 MNHEY, CDR2 SVGEGT.

This clonotype showed up just a few times. The chain is built from TRBV7-9 and TRBJ2-1, with 10 bases fitting TRBD1. This CDR3 has 16 residues. Germline-derived CDR1 and CDR2 are SEHNR and FQNEAQ (reference sequence). J was trimmed by 9 bases and V by 3 bases; bases with no gene match: 11. CDR3 residues: CASSFNPGQGPSEQFF. For the CDR3, the DNA is TGTGCCAGCAGCTTCAACCCGGGACAGGGGCCCAGTGAGCAGTTCTTC.

This clonotype was seen repeatedly, ten times or more. The CDR3 DNA sequence: TGTGCCAGCAGTGAAATTTTTCCAGCGGGAAGCTCCTACAATGAGCAGTTCTTC. It codes for CASSEIFPAGSSYNEQFF. V usage is TRBV2 and J usage is TRBJ2-1; 7 bases are shared with TRBD2. V dropped 2 bases and J dropped 0; count of bases not matched to a gene: 10. The germline CDR1 and CDR2 sequences are SNHLY and FYNNEI. CDR3 length: 18 residues.

This clonotype was counted ten times or more. V gene TRBV2 combines with J gene TRBJ1-1; D perhaps matches TRBD1 (6 bases). Germline V lookup: CDR1 SNHLY, CDR2 FYNNEI. The V and J ends lost 5 bases and 1 base respectively, with 11 bases between them. The CDR3 consists of 14 residues. This CDR3 reads CASSRGGENTEAFF. The CDR3 DNA reads TGTGCCAGCAGTCGAGGGGGGGAGAACACTGAAGCTTTCTTT.

This clonotype was counted ten times or more. The genes are TRBV7-9 and TRBJ1-5; D uncertain. Germline lookup yields CDR1 SEHNR and CDR2 FQNEAQ (reference sequence). This CDR3 is built from 15 residues. Between the trimmed V and J ends, which lost 5 bases and 2 bases, there was a span of 13 bases. The CDR3 DNA is TGTGCCAGCAGCAAAGACCGAGTGGGCAATCAGCCCCAGCATTTT. This codes for CASSKDRVGNQPQHF.

This clonotype was observed a few times. The chain combines TRBV5-1 with TRBJ2-7, with 10 bases identical to TRBD2. The CDR3 runs 16 residues. J gave up 0 bases and V 0 bases, and 3 bases lay outside the gene matches. Germline V gives CDR1 SGHRS, CDR2 YFSETQ. The CDR3 region is CASSLATSGASYEQYF. The CDR3, as DNA: TGCGCCAGCAGCTTGGCCACTAGCGGGGCCTCCTACGAGCAGTACTTC.

At least ten counts were recorded for this clonotype. This rearrangement joins TRBV20-1 to TRBJ2-2, with D unresolved. The CDR3 totals 13 residues. From germline, CDR1 is DFQATT and CDR2 SNEGSKA (reference sequence). V lost 1 base to trimming and J lost 5 bases, with 8 bases between them. The CDR3 here is CSARAPVTGELFF. DNA for the CDR3: TGCAGTGCTAGAGCCCCTGTAACCGGGGAGCTGTTTTTT.

The chain joins TRBV28 to TRBJ1-2; possible D gene TRBD1, 5 bases. This CDR3 is built from 15 residues. V shed 4 bases and J shed 1 base, with 13 bases lying between them. CDR1 and CDR2 (germline): MDHEN, SYDVKM. CDR3 bases: TGTGCCAGCAGTTCCCCGACGGGGCGTAACTATGGCTACACCTTC. Translating it yields CASSSPTGRNYGYTF.

The V gene is TRBV7-9, the J gene TRBJ2-7; the D gene is possibly TRBD1 (5 bases). Germline V CDR1 and CDR2: SEHNR, FQNEAQ (reference sequence). This CDR3 contains 14 residues. The V and J ends lost 6 bases and 2 bases respectively, with 14 bases between them. The CDR3 nucleotides are TGTGCCAGCAGAGGGTCAGGGAACCCCTACGAGCAGTACTTC. It encodes CASRGSGNPYEQYF.

The V call is TRBV7-6, the J call TRBJ2-1; D not resolved. The CDR3 loop spans 13 amino acids. V lost 1 base and J lost 7, with 8 bases in between. Germline CDR1 reads SGHVS; CDR2 reads FNYEAQ. The DNA for the CDR3 is TGTGCCAGCAGCTTAGACGGGCGGAATGAGCAGTTCTTC. Translating gives CASSLDGRNEQFF.

This clonotype was observed many times. In nucleotides, the CDR3 is TGTGCCAGCAGTGATGTCGGAGGCCGTGGGAGCACTGAAGCTTTCTTT. It yields the protein CASSDVGGRGSTEAFF. J is TRBJ1-1 and V is TRBV2; D unresolved. Germline V gives CDR1 SNHLY, CDR2 FYNNEI. CDR3 length equals 16 residues. V shed 3 bases and J shed 4 bases, with 18 bases lying between them.